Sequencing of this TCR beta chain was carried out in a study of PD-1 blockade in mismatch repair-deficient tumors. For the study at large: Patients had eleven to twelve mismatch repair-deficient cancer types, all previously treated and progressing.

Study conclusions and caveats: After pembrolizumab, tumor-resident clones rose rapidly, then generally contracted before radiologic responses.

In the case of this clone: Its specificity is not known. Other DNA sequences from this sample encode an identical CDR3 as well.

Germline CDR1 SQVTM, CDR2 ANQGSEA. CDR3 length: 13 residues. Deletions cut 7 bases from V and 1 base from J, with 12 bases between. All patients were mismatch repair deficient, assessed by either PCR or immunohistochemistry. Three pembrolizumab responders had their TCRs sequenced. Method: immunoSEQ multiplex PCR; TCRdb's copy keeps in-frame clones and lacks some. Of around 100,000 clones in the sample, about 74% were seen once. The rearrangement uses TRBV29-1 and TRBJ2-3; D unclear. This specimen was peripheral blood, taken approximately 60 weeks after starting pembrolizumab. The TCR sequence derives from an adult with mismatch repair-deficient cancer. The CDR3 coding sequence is TGCAGCGGCCGATTAGAAGGCACAGATACGCAGTATTTT. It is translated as CSGRLEGTDTQYF.